The 15 T cell receptor beta chains listed next were all sequenced from one sample in a study of cytomegalovirus exposure and HLA in healthy donors. This PCR relied on a set of 60 Vbeta primers and 13 Jbeta primers. Profiled with immunoSEQ multiplex PCR; TCRdb holds only in-frame clones, not every one. The data show about 120,000 clones, more than 60% seen once. The specimen sequenced was PBMCs. These receptors all come from a middle-aged woman in good health and CMV-seropositive.

The rearrangement links TRBV5-1 to TRBJ1-6; possible D gene TRBD1, 5 bases. This CDR3 is built from 14 residues. Germline V gene lookup returns CDR1 SGHRS and CDR2 YFSETQ. V shed 2 bases and J shed 9 bases, with 12 bases lying between them. CDR3 in DNA: TGCGCCAGCAGCTTTAGCCAGGGTGGTTCACCCCTCCACTTT. As protein: CASSFSQGGSPLHF.

The chain recombines TRBV27 with TRBJ1-2; D is undetermined. Trimming stripped 4 bases from V and 2 bases from J, with 5 bases between. Germline CDR1 and CDR2: MNHEY and SMNVEV (reference sequence). The CDR3 contains 12 residues. The CDR3 sequence: CASSSRNYGYTF. CDR3 bases: TGTGCCAGCAGTTCCCGGAACTATGGCTACACCTTC.

This chain connects TRBV5-1 to TRBJ2-7, with D possibly matching TRBD1 (6 bases). Per germline, CDR1 SGHRS and CDR2 YFSETQ. The CDR3 extends over 18 amino acids. V dropped 0 bases and J dropped 1 base, with 20 bases sitting between them. The CDR3 reads CASSLVAPGQLGSYEQYF. CDR3 nucleotides: TGCGCCAGCAGCTTGGTGGCCCCTGGACAGCTCGGGTCCTACGAGCAGTACTTC.

The chain has TRBV25-1 and TRBJ2-7; D perhaps matches TRBD2 (6 bases). V lost 0 bases, J lost 2 bases, and 14 bases lay in between. The CDR3 totals 16 residues. Germline V lookup: CDR1 MGHDK, CDR2 SYGVNS. The CDR3 loop is CASSEYLASETYEQYF. Here the CDR3 DNA reads TGTGCCAGCAGTGAATATTTGGCTAGCGAGACCTACGAGCAGTACTTC.

The chain has TRBV9 and TRBJ2-5, with 11 bases lining up with TRBD2. Germline CDR1 reads SGDLS; CDR2 reads YYNGEE. The CDR3 has 16 residues. The V segment lost 0 bases and the J segment 5 bases; nucleotides outside the gene matches: 6. The CDR3 loop reads CASSVAQLAGAETQYF. Here the CDR3 DNA reads TGTGCCAGCAGCGTAGCTCAACTAGCGGGGGCCGAGACCCAGTACTTC. Full variable domain (missing parts from reference TRBV9 and TRBJ2-5): DSGVTQTPKHLITATGQRVTLRCSPRSGDLSVYWYQQSLDQGLQFLIQYYNGEERAKGNILERFSAQQFPDLHSELNLSSLELGDSALYFCASSVAQLAGAETQYFGPGTRLLVL.

The V and J genes are TRBV27 and TRBJ2-1; 8 nucleotides align to TRBD2. This CDR3 is 15 amino acids long. The germline V gene has CDR1 MNHEY and CDR2 SMNVEV (reference sequence). V was clipped by 3 bases and J by 4 bases; unmatched bases: 5. CDR3 DNA: TGTGCCAGCAGTTTGAGGAGCGGGAGATACAATGAGCAGTTCTTC. It is translated as CASSLRSGRYNEQFF.

The V call is TRBV28, the J call TRBJ2-1; no definite D call. Between the trimmed V and J ends, which lost 1 base and 3 bases, there was a span of 10 bases. CDR3 size: 15 residues. Germline CDR1 is MDHEN and CDR2 is SYDVKM. The CDR3 reads CASSLSVILYNEQFF. The CDR3 bases are TGTGCCAGCAGTTTATCGGTCATACTCTACAATGAGCAGTTCTTC.

This chain connects TRBV5-1 to TRBJ2-7; the match to TRBD2 covers 7 bases. V lost 4 bases and J lost 4; bases outside the gene matches: 8. Germline CDR1 is SGHRS and CDR2 is YFSETQ. The CDR3 runs to 14 residues. CDR3: CASSPGWGGYEQYF. The CDR3 DNA reads as TGCGCCAGCAGCCCCGGATGGGGGGGGTACGAGCAGTACTTC.

The V call is TRBV6-1, the J call TRBJ2-7; 8 positions match TRBD1. This CDR3 is 15 amino acids long. V was pared by 1 base and J by 3 bases, with 5 bases of the junction left unmatched. Germline values: CDR1 MNHNS, CDR2 SASEGT. The CDR3, as DNA: TGTGCCAGCAGTGAAGGGCCAGGGGGCGTCTACGAGCAGTACTTC. Protein: CASSEGPGGVYEQYF.

The chain uses TRBV6-5 and TRBJ2-7, with 7 bases that match TRBD1. The germline CDR1 and CDR2 sequences are MNHEY and SVGAGI. The CDR3 extends over 14 amino acids. V gave up 0 bases and J gave up 5 bases; unmatched junction bases: 4. The CDR3 region is CASSYSRQGHEQYF. The CDR3 DNA reads TGTGCCAGCAGTTACTCGAGACAGGGCCACGAGCAGTACTTC.

The chain is built from TRBV2 and TRBJ2-7; 9 nucleotides match TRBD2. J lost 0 bases, V lost 7 bases, and 4 bases had no gene match. The CDR3 runs to 14 residues. Germline V lookup: CDR1 SNHLY, CDR2 FYNNEI. The CDR3 here is CASIKRGDSYEQYF. As DNA, the CDR3 is TGTGCCAGCATTAAGCGGGGGGACTCCTACGAGCAGTACTTC.

This chain connects TRBV6-4 to TRBJ1-1; no clear D. The CDR3 has 14 residues. Looked up from germline, CDR1 is MRHNA and CDR2 is SNTAGT. Trimming stripped 7 bases from V and 3 bases from J, with 15 bases between. CDR3 bases: TGTGCCAGCACCCGCCAAGTTGGAGACACTGAAGCTTTCTTT. It yields the protein CASTRQVGDTEAFF.

The genes are TRBV28 and TRBJ2-7, with 7 bases identical to TRBD2. Judging by the DNA end, TRBJ2-5 fits better; the J call may be wrong. Per germline, CDR1 MDHEN and CDR2 SYDVKM. The CDR3 length is 16 residues. DNA for the CDR3: TGTGCCAGCAGTCCTTTTCCCGGCGGGGGCCAAGAGACCCAGTACTTC. This gives the protein CASSPFPGGGQETQYF.

J is TRBJ2-6 and V is TRBV10-1, with 13 bases aligning to TRBD2. Germline CDR1 and CDR2: WNHNN and SYGVQD (reference sequence). V shed 8 bases and J 4 bases; nucleotides not matched to a gene: 8. The CDR3 runs to 17 residues. As DNA, the CDR3 is TGCGCCAGCGAAGGACTAGCGGGAGCGTCGGGGGCCAACGTCCTGACTTTC. Translation: CASEGLAGASGANVLTF.

The CDR3 loop is CASSLPLYTGELFF. The CDR3 DNA reads as TGTGCCAGCAGCTTACCCCTTTACACCGGGGAGCTGTTTTTT. The chain is built from TRBV7-8 and TRBJ2-2; D not resolved. CDR1 is SGHVS and CDR2 is FQNEAQ in the germline V gene. CDR3 length: 14 residues. V was cut by 2 bases and J by 3 bases, with 7 bases left in between.